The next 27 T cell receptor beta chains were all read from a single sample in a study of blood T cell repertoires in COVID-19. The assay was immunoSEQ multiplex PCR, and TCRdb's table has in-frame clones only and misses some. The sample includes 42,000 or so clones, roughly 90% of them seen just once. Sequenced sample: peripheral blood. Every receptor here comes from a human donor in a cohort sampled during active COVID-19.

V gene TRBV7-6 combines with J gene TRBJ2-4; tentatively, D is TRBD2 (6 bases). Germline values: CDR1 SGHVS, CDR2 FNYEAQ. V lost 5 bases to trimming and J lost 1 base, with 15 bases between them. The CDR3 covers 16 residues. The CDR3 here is CASSPTPGEAKNIQYF. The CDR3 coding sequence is TGTGCCAGCAGCCCAACGCCGGGGGAGGCCAAAAACATTCAGTACTTC.

This CDR3 is CASSEIEGIDYGYTF. DNA for the CDR3: TGTGCCAGCAGTGAAATTGAGGGAATTGACTATGGCTACACCTTC. The chain links TRBV6-1 to TRBJ1-2; no reliable D call. The CDR3 is made up of 15 amino acids. With 2 bases removed from V and 3 bases from J, the gap between germline ends came to 13 bases. In germline, CDR1 is MNHNS, CDR2 SASEGT.

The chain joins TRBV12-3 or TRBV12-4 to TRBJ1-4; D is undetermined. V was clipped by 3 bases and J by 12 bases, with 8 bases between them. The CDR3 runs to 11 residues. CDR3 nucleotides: TGTGCCAGCAGTTTTCGCGGGGAACTGTTTTTT. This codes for CASSFRGELFF.

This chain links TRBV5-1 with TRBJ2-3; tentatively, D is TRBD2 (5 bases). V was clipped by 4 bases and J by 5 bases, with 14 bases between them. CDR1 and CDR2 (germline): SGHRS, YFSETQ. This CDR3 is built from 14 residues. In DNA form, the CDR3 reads TGCGCCAGCAGCCCCGGGAAAGCCGGAGATACGCAGTATTTT. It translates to CASSPGKAGDTQYF.

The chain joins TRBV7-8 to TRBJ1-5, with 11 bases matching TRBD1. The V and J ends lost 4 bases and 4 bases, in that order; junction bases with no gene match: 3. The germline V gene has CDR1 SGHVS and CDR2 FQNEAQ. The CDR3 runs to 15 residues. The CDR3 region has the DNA TGTGCCAGCAGCTGGGGGACAGGGGGGAATCAGCCCCAGCATTTT. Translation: CASSWGTGGNQPQHF.

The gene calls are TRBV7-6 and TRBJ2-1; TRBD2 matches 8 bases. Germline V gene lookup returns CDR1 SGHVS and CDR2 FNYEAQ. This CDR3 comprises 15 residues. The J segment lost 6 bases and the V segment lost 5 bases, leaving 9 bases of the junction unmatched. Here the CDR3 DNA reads TGTGCCAGCAGCCCGGGGACTAGTGGGTTCAATGAGCAGTTCTTC. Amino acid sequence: CASSPGTSGFNEQFF.

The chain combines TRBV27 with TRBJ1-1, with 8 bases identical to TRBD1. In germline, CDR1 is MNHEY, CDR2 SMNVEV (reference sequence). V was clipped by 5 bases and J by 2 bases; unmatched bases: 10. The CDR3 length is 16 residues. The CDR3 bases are TGTGCCAGCAGTAGAACGACAGGGGTGCTAAACACTGAAGCTTTCTTT. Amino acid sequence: CASSRTTGVLNTEAFF.

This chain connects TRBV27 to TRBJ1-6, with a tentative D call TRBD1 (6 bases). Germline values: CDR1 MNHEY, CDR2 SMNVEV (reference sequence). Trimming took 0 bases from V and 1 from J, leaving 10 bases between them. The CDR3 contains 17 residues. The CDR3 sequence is CASSLSRGRSYNSPLHF. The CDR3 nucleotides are TGTGCCAGCAGTTTATCGCGGGGGCGATCCTATAATTCACCCCTCCACTTT.

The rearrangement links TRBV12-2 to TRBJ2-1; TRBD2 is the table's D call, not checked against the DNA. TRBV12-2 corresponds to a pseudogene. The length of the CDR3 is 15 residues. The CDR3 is CASRTVAGQHNEQFF. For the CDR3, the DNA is TGTGCAAGTCGCACGGTAGCGGGGCAACACAATGAGCAGTTCTTC.

The CDR3 DNA reads as TGTGCCAGCGGATACCGGGGGCAGCCCCAGCATTTT. It codes for CASGYRGQPQHF. The chain joins TRBV3-1 (or the pseudogene TRBV3-2) to TRBJ1-5; a possible D gene is TRBD1 (5 bases). V was pared by 8 bases and J by 7 bases, with 12 bases between. Germline CDR1 LGHDT, CDR2 YNNKEL (reference sequence). There are 12 residues in the CDR3.

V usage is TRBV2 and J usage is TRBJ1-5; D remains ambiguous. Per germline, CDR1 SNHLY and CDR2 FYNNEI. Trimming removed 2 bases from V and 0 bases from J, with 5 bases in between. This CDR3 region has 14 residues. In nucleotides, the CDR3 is TGTGCCAGCAGTGAACATTTTAGCAATCAGCCCCAGCATTTT. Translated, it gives CASSEHFSNQPQHF.

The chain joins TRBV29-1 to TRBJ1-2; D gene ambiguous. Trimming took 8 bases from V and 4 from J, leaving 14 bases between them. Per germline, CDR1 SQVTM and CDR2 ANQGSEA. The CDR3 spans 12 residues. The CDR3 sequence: CSSKSGSYGYTF. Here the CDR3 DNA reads TGCAGCTCTAAGAGCGGCAGCTATGGCTACACCTTC. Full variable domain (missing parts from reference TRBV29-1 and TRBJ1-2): SAVISQKPSRDICQRGTSLTIQCQVDSQVTMMFWYRQQPGQSLTLIATANQGSEATYESGFVIDKFPISRPNLTFSTLTVSNMSPEDSSIYLCSSKSGSYGYTFGSGTRLTVV.

As DNA, the CDR3 is TGTGCCTGGAGTGTAGGGGAGGGTGATTTCGAGCAGTACTTC. Translation gives CAWSVGEGDFEQYF. J is TRBJ2-7 and V is TRBV30, with 7 positions matching TRBD2. CDR1 is GTSNPN, CDR2 SVGIG, per germline (reference sequence). V shed 0 bases and J 6 bases; nucleotides not matched to a gene: 8. The CDR3 totals 14 residues.

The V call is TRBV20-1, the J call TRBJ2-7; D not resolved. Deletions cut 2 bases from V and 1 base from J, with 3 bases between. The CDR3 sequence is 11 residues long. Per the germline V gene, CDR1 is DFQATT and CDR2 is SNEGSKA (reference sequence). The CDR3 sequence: CSARQSYEQYF. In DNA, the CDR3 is TGCAGTGCTAGACAGTCCTACGAGCAGTACTTC.

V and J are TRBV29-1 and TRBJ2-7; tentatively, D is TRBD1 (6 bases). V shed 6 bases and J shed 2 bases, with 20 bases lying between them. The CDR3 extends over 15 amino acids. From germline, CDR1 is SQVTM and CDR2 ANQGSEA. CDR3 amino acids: CSVTVPRTAAYEQYF. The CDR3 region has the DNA TGCAGCGTCACCGTACCGAGGACAGCCGCCTACGAGCAGTACTTC.

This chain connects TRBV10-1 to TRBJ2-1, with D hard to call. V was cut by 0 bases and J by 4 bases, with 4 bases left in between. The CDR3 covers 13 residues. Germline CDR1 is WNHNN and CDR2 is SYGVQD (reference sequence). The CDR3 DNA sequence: TGCGCCAGCAGTGAGTCGACTTACAATGAGCAGTTCTTC. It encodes CASSESTYNEQFF.

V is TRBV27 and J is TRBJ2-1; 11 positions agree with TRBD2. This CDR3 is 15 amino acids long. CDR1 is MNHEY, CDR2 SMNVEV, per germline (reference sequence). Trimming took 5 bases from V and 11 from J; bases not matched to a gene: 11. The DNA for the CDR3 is TGTGCCAGCAGTCCCGGGACTAGCGGTGTATGGAAGCAGTTCTTC. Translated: CASSPGTSGVWKQFF.

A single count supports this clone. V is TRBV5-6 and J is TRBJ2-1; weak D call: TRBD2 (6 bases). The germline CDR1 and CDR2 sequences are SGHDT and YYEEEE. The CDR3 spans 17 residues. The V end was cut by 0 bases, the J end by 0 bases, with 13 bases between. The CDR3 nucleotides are TGTGCCAGCAGCTTGGCCGGTAGCGGATACTCCTACAATGAGCAGTTCTTC. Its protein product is CASSLAGSGYSYNEQFF.

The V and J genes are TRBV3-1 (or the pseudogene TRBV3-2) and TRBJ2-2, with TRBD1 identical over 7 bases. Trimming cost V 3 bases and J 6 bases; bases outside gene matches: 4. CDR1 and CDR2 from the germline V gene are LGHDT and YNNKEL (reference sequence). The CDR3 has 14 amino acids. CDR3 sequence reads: CASSHGTEAGELFF. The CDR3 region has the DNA TGTGCCAGCAGCCACGGGACAGAGGCCGGGGAGCTGTTTTTT.

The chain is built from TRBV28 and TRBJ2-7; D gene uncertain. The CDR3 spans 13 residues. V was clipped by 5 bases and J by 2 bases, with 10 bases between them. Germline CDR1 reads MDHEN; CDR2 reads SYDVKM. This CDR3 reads CASSAGGPYEQYF. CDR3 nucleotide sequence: TGTGCCAGCAGTGCTGGCGGTCCCTACGAGCAGTACTTC.

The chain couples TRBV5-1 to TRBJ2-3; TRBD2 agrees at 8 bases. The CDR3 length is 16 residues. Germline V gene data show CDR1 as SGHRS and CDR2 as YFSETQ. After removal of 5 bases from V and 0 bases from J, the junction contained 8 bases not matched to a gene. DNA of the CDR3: TGCGCCAGCAGAAACCCACTAGCGGTTAGCACAGATACGCAGTATTTT. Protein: CASRNPLAVSTDTQYF.

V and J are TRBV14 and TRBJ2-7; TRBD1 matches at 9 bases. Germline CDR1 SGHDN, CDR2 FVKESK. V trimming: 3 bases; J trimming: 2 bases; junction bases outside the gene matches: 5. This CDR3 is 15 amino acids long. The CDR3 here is CASSQRDRATYEQYF. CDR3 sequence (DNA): TGTGCCAGCAGCCAGAGGGACAGGGCCACCTACGAGCAGTACTTC. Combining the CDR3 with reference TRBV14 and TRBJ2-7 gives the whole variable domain EAGVTQFPSHSVIEKGQTVTLRCDPISGHDNLYWYRRVMGKEIKFLLHFVKESKQDESGMPNNRFLAERTGGTYSTLKVQPAELEDSGVYFCASSQRDRATYEQYFGPGTRLTVT.

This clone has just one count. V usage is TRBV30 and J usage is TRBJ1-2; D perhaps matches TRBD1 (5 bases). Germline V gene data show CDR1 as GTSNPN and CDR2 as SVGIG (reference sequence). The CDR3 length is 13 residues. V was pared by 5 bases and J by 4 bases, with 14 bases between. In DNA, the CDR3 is TGTGCCTGGTGCCCTCGGGGGACCTATGGCTACACCTTC. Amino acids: CAWCPRGTYGYTF.

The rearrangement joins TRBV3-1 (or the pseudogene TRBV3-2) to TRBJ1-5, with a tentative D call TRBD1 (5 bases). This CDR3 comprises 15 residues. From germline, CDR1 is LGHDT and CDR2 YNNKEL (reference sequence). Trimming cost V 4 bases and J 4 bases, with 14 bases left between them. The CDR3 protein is CASSRDSGVNQPQHF. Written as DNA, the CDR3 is TGTGCCAGCAGCCGCGATTCGGGGGTGAATCAGCCCCAGCATTTT.

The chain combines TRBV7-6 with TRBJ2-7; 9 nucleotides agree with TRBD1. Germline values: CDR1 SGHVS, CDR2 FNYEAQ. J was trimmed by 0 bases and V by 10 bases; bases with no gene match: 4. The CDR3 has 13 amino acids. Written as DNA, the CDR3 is TGTGCCACTGGGACAGGGCGCTCCTACGAGCAGTACTTC. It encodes CATGTGRSYEQYF.

The CDR3 region is CASSVGLAFSDTQYF. DNA of the CDR3: TGCGCCAGCAGCGTGGGACTAGCGTTCTCGGATACGCAGTATTTT. The chain has TRBV4-1 and TRBJ2-3, with 10 bases that match TRBD2. The CDR3 extends over 15 amino acids. Germline V gene data show CDR1 as MGHRA and CDR2 as YSYEKL. Unmatched junction bases numbered 8, after V lost 5 bases and J lost 6 bases.

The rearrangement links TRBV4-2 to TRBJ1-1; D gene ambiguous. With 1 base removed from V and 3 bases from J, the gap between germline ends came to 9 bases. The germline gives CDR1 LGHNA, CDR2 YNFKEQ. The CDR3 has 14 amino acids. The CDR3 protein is CASSQGAEDTEAFF. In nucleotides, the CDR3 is TGTGCCAGCAGCCAAGGGGCCGAAGACACTGAAGCTTTCTTT.